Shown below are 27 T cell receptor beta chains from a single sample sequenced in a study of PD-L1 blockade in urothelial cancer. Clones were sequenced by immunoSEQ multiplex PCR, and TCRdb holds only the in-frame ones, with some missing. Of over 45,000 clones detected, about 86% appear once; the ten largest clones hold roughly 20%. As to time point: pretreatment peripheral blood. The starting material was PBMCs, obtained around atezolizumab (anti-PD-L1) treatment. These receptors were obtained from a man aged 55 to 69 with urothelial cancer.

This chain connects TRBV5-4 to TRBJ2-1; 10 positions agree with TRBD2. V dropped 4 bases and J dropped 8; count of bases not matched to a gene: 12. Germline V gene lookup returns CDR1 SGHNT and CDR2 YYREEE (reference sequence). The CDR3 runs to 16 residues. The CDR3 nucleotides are TGTGCCAGCAGCCGTCGGAGCGGGAGGGCAAACGATGAGCAGTTCTTC. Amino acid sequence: CASSRRSGRANDEQFF. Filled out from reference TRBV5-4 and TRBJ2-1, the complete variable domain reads ETGVTQSPTHLIKTRGQQVTLRCSSQSGHNTVSWYQQALGQGPQFIFQYYREEENGRGNFPPRFSGLQFPNYSSELNVNALELDDSALYLCASSRRSGRANDEQFFGPGTRLTVL.

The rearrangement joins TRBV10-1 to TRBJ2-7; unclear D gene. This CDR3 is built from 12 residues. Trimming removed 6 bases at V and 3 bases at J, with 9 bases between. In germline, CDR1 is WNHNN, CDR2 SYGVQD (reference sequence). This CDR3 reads CASSNSRYEQYF. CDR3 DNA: TGCGCCAGCAGCAACAGCCGCTACGAGCAGTACTTC.

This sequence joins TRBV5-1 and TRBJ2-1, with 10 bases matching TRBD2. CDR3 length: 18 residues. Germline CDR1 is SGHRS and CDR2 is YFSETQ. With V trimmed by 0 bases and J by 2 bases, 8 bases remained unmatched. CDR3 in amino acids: CASSLATSGVLAYNEQFF. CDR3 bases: TGCGCCAGCAGCTTGGCCACTAGCGGGGTACTGGCCTACAATGAGCAGTTCTTC.

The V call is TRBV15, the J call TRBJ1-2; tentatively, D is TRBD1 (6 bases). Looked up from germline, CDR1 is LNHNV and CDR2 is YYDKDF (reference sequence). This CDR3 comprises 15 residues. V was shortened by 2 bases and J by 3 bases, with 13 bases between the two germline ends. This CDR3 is CATSRKGDRDYGYTF. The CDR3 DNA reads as TGTGCCACCAGCAGAAAGGGGGATCGTGACTATGGCTACACCTTC.

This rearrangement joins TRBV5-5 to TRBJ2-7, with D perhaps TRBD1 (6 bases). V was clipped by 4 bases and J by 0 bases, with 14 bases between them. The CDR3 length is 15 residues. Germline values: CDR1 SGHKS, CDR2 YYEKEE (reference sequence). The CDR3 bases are TGTGCCAGCAGCCACGAGTTCAGGGGCTCCTACGAGCAGTACTTC. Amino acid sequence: CASSHEFRGSYEQYF.

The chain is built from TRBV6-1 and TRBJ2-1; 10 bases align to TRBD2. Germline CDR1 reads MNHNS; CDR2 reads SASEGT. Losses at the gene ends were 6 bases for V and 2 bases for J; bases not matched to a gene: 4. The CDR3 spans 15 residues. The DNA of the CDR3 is TGTGCCAGCAGGGCCCTAGCGGGAGCCTACAATGAGCAGTTCTTC. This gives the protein CASRALAGAYNEQFF.

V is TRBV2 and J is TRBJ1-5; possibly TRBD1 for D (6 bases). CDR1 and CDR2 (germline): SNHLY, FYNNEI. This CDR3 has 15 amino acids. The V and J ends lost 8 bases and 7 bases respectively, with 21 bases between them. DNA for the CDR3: TGTGCCAGCCAAGAACAAACAGGGAAGGAACAGCCCCAGCATTTT. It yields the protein CASQEQTGKEQPQHF.

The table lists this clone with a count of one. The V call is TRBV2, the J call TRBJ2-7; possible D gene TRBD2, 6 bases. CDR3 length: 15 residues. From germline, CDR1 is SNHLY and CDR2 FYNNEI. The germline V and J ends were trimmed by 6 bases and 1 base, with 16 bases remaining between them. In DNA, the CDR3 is TGTGCCAGCAGGCAGTACAGCGGGCTATCCTACGAGCAGTACTTC. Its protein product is CASRQYSGLSYEQYF. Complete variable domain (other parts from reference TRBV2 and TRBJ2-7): EPEVTQTPSHQVTQMGQEVILRCVPISNHLYFYWYRQILGQKVEFLVSFYNNEISEKSEIFDDQFSVERPDGSNFTLKIRSTKLEDSAMYFCASRQYSGLSYEQYFGPGTRLTVT.

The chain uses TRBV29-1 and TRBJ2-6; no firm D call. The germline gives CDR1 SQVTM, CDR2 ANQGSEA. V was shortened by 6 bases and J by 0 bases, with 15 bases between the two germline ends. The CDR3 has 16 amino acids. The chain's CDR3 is CSVASKELSGANVLTF. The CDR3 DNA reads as TGCAGCGTGGCTAGTAAGGAGCTCTCTGGGGCCAACGTCCTGACTTTC. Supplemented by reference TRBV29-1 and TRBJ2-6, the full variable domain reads SAVISQKPSRDICQRGTSLTIQCQVDSQVTMMFWYRQQPGQSLTLIATANQGSEATYESGFVIDKFPISRPNLTFSTLTVSNMSPEDSSIYLCSVASKELSGANVLTFGAGSRLTVL.

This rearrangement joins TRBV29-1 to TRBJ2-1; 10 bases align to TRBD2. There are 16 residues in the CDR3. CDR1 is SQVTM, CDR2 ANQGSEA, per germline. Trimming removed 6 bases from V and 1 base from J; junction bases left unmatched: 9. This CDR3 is CSVPRTSGTSYNEQFF. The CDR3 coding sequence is TGCAGCGTACCCCGGACTAGCGGCACATCCTACAATGAGCAGTTCTTC.

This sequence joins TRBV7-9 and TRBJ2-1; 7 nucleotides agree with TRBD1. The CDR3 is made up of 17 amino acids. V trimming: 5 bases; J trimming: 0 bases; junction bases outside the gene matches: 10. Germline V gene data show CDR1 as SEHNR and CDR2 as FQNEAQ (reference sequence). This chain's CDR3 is CASSGRSRGISYNEQFF. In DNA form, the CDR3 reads TGTGCCAGCAGCGGTCGATCCAGGGGGATCTCCTACAATGAGCAGTTCTTC.

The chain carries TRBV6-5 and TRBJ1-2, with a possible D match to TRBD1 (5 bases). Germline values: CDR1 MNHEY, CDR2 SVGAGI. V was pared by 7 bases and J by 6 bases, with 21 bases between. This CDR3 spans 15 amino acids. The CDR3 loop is CASTHSGWGADGYTF. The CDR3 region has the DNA TGTGCCAGCACCCACTCAGGGTGGGGTGCAGATGGCTACACCTTC.

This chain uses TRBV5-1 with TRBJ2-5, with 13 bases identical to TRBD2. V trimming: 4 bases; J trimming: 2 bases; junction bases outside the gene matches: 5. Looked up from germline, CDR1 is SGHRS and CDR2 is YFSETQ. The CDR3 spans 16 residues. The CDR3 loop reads CASSAGLAGVQETQYF. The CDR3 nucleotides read TGCGCCAGCAGCGCTGGACTAGCGGGAGTTCAAGAGACCCAGTACTTC. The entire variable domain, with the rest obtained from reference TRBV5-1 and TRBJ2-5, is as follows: KAGVTQTPRYLIKTRGQQVTLSCSPISGHRSVSWYQQTPGQGLQFLFEYFSETQRNKGNFPGRFSGRQFSNSRSEMNVSTLELGDSALYLCASSAGLAGVQETQYFGPGTRLLVL.

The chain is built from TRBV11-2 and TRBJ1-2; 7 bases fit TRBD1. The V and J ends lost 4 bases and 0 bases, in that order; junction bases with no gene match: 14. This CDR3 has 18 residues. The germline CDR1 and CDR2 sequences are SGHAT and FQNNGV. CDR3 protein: CASSSLPSTGRANYGYTF. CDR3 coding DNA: TGTGCCAGCAGCTCCTTACCGTCGACAGGGCGCGCTAACTATGGCTACACCTTC.

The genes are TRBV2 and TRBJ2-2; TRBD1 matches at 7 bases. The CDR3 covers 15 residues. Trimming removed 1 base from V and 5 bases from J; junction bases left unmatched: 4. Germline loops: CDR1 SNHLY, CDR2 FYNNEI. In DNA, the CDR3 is TGTGCCAGCAGTGAAGGACAGGGATATACCGGGGAGCTGTTTTTT. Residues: CASSEGQGYTGELFF. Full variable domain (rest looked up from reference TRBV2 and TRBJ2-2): EPEVTQTPSHQVTQMGQEVILRCVPISNHLYFYWYRQILGQKVEFLVSFYNNEISEKSEIFDDQFSVERPDGSNFTLKIRSTKLEDSAMYFCASSEGQGYTGELFFGEGSRLTVL.

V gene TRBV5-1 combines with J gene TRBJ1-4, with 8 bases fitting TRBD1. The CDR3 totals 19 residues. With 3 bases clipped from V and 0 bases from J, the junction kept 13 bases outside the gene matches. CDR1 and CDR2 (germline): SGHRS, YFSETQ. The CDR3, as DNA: TGCGCCAGCAGCTCAGGAGTGGGGACAGGCGGAACAACTAATGAAAAACTGTTTTTT. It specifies CASSSGVGTGGTTNEKLFF. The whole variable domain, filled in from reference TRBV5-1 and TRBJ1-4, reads KAGVTQTPRYLIKTRGQQVTLSCSPISGHRSVSWYQQTPGQGLQFLFEYFSETQRNKGNFPGRFSGRQFSNSRSEMNVSTLELGDSALYLCASSSGVGTGGTTNEKLFFGSGTQLSVL.

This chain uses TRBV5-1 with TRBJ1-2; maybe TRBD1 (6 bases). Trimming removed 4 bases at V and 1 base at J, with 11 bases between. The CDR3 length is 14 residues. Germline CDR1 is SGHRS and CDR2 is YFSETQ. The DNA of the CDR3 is TGCGCCAGCAGCGTGGGGGACAATAACTATGGCTACACCTTC. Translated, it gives CASSVGDNNYGYTF.

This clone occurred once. DNA of the CDR3: TGTGCCTGGAGTGTGCGGGACAGGGATTTCTATGGCTACACCTTC. Protein: CAWSVRDRDFYGYTF. The chain links TRBV30 to TRBJ1-2; 9 bases agree with TRBD1. V trimming: 0 bases; J trimming: 4 bases; junction bases outside the gene matches: 6. Looked up from germline, CDR1 is GTSNPN and CDR2 is SVGIG (reference sequence). CDR3 size: 15 residues. The variable domain in full, completed from reference TRBV30 and TRBJ1-2, reads SQTIHQWPATLVQPVGSPLSLECTVEGTSNPNLYWYRQAAGRGLQLLFYSVGIGQISSEVPQNLSASRPQDRQFILSSKKLLLSDSGFYLCAWSVRDRDFYGYTFGSGTRLTVV.

The CDR3 region has the DNA TGTGCCAGCAGCTCCTTGCGACAGGGGGGCCCAGAAGCTTTCTTT. Translation gives CASSSLRQGGPEAFF. The genes are TRBV11-2 and TRBJ1-1, with 9 nucleotides matching TRBD1. Trimming removed 4 bases from V and 8 bases from J; junction bases left unmatched: 11. The germline gives CDR1 SGHAT, CDR2 FQNNGV. The CDR3 loop spans 15 amino acids.

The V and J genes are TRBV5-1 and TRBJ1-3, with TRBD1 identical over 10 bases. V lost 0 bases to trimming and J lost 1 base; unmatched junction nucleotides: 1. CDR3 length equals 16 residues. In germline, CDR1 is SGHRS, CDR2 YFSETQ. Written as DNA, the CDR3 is TGCGCCAGCAGCTTGGGACAGGGGGCTTCTGGAAACACCATATATTTT. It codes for CASSLGQGASGNTIYF.

CDR3 sequence: CASSRTETDTQYF. In DNA, the CDR3 is TGCGCCAGCAGCAGGACAGAAACAGATACGCAGTATTTT. This chain uses TRBV10-1 with TRBJ2-3, with a possible D match to TRBD1 (6 bases). From germline, CDR1 is WNHNN and CDR2 SYGVQD (reference sequence). There are 13 residues in the CDR3. V lost 6 bases to trimming and J lost 3 bases, with 10 bases between them.

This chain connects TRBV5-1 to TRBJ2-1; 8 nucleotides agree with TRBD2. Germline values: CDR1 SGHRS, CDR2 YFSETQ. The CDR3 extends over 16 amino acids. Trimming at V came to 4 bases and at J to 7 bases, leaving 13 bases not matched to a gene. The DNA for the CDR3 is TGCGCCAGCAGCACCCTCTCCGGGACTAGTGCGAATGAGCAGTTCTTC. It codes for CASSTLSGTSANEQFF.

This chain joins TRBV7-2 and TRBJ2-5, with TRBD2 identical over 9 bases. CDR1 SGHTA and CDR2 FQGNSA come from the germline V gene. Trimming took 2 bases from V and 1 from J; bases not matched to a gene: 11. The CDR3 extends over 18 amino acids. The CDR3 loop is CASSLRRLAGLLQETQYF. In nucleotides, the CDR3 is TGTGCCAGCAGCTTAAGGCGCCTAGCGGGACTACTCCAAGAGACCCAGTACTTC.

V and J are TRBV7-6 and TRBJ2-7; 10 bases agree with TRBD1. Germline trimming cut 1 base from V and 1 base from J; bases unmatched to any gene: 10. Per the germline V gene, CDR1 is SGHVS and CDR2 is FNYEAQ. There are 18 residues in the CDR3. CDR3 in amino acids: CASSLVGPGTGVSYEQYF. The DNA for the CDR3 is TGTGCCAGCAGCTTAGTTGGACCGGGGACAGGGGTTTCCTACGAGCAGTACTTC.

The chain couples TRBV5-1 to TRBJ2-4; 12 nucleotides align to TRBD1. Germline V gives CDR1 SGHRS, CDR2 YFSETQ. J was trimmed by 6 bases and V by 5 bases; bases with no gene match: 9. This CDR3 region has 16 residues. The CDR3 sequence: CASRGQGAIWGNIQYF. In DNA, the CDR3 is TGCGCCAGCAGGGGACAGGGGGCGATTTGGGGAAACATTCAGTACTTC.

In DNA, the CDR3 is TGTGCCAGCAGCCATTGGAGTATCTATGGCTACACCTTC. It is translated as CASSHWSIYGYTF. V is TRBV11-2 and J is TRBJ1-2; D uncertain. Trimming cost V 5 bases and J 4 bases, with 11 bases left between them. The CDR3 consists of 13 residues. Looked up from germline, CDR1 is SGHAT and CDR2 is FQNNGV.

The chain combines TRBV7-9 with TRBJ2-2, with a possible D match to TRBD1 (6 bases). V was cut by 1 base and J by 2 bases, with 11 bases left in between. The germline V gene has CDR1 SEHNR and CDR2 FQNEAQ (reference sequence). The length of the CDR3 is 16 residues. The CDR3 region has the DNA TGTGCCAGCAGCTTAGGGGGGACAATAAACACCGGGGAGCTGTTTTTT. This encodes CASSLGGTINTGELFF. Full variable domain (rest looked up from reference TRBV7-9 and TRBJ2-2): DTGVSQNPRHKITKRGQNVTFRCDPISEHNRLYWYRQTLGQGPEFLTYFQNEAQLEKSRLLSDRFSAERPKGSFSTLEIQRTEQGDSAMYLCASSLGGTINTGELFFGEGSRLTVL.